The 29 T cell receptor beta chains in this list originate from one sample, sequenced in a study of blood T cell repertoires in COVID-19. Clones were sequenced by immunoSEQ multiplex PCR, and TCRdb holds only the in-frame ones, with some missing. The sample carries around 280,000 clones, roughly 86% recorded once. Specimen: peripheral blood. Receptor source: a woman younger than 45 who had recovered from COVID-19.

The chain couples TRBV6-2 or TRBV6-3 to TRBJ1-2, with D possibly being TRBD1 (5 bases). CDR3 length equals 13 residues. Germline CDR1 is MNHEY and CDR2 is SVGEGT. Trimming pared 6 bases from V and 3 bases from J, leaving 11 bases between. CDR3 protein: CASSQTQDYGYTF. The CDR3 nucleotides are TGTGCCAGCAGCCAGACACAGGACTATGGCTACACCTTC.

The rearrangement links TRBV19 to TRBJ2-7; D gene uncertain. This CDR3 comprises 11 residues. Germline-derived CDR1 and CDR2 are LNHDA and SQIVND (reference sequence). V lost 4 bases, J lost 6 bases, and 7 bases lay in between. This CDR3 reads CASSRSGEQYF. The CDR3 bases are TGTGCCAGTAGTAGGTCAGGCGAGCAGTACTTC.

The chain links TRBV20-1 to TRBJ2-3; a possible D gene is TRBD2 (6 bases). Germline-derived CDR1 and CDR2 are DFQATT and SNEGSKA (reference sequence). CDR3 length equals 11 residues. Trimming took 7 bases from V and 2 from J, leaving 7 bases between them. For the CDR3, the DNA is TGCAGTGTACTAGCCACAGATACGCAGTATTTT. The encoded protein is CSVLATDTQYF.

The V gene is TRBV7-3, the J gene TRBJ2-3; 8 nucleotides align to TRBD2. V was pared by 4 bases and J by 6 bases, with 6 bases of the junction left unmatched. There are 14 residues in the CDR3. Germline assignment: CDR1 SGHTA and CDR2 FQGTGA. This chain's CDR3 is CASSSGGGRDTQYF. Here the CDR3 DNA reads TGTGCCAGCAGCTCGGGAGGGGGTCGGGATACGCAGTATTTT. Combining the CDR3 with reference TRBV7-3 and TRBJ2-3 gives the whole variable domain GAGVSQTPSNKVTEKGKYVELRCDPISGHTALYWYRQSLGQGPEFLIYFQGTGAADDSGLPNDRFFAVRPEGSVSTLKIQRTERGDSAVYLCASSSGGGRDTQYFGPGTRLTVL.

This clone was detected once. The CDR3 reads CASSPGQLDNQPQHF. For the CDR3, the DNA is TGTGCCAGCAGTCCGGGACAGCTTGACAATCAGCCCCAGCATTTT. The chain uses TRBV28 and TRBJ1-5; the match to TRBD1 covers 7 bases. V dropped 5 bases and J dropped 3; count of bases not matched to a gene: 7. There are 15 residues in the CDR3. Germline lookup yields CDR1 MDHEN and CDR2 SYDVKM.

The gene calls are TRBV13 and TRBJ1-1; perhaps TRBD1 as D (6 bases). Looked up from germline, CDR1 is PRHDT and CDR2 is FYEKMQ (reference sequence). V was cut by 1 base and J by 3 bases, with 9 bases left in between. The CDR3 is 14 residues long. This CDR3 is CASSLVAGDTEAFF. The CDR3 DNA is TGTGCCAGCAGCTTAGTCGCAGGGGACACTGAAGCTTTCTTT.

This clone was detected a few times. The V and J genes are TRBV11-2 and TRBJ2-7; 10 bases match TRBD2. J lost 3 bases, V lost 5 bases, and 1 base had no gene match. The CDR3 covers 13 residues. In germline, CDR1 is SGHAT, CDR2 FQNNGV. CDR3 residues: CASSRTSGYEQYF. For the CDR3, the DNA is TGTGCCAGCAGCCGGACTAGCGGCTACGAGCAGTACTTC.

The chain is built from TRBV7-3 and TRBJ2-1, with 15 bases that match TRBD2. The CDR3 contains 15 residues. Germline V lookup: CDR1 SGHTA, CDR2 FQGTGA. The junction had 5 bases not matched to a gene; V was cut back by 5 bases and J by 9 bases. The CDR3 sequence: CASSTGLAGGGEQFF. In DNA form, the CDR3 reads TGTGCCAGCAGCACCGGACTAGCGGGAGGGGGTGAGCAGTTCTTC.

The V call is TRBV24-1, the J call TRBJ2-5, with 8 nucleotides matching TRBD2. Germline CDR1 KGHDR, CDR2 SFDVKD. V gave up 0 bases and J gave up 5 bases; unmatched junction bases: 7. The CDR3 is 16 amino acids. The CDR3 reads CATSDLRSGSPETQYF. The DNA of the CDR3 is TGTGCCACCAGTGATTTGAGAAGCGGGAGTCCCGAGACCCAGTACTTC.

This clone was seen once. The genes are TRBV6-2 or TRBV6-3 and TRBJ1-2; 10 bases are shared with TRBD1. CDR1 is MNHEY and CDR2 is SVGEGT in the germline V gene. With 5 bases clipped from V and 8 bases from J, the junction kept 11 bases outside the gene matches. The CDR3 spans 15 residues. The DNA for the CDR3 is TGTGCCAGCAGTCCACCGGACAGGGGGTCGGGAGGCTACACCTTC. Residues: CASSPPDRGSGGYTF.

The CDR3 DNA is TGTGCCAGTATTCGGACGGAGAGGGACAACAATGAGCAGTTCTTC. Protein sequence: CASIRTERDNNEQFF. The chain links TRBV19 to TRBJ2-1; perhaps TRBD1 as D (6 bases). The CDR3 has 15 residues. Germline V gene data show CDR1 as LNHDA and CDR2 as SQIVND (reference sequence). V lost 7 bases and J lost 5, with 18 bases in between.

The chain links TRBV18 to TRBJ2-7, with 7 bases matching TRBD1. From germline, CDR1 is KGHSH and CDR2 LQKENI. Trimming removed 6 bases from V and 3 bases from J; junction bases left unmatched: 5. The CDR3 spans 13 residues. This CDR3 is CASSSGTDYEQYF. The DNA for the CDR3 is TGTGCCAGCTCCTCCGGGACAGACTACGAGCAGTACTTC. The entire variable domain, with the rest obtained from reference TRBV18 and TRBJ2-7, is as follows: NAGVMQNPRHLVRRRGQEARLRCSPMKGHSHVYWYRQLPEEGLKFMVYLQKENIIDESGMPKERFSAEFPKEGPSILRIQQVVRGDSAAYFCASSSGTDYEQYFGPGTRLTVT.

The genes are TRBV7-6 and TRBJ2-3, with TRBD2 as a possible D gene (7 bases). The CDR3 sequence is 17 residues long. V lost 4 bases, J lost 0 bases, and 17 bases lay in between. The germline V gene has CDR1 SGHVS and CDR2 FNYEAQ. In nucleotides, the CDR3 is TGTGCCAGCAGCTCGGCTAGCGGAGGGGGGAGCACAGATACGCAGTATTTT. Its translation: CASSSASGGGSTDTQYF.

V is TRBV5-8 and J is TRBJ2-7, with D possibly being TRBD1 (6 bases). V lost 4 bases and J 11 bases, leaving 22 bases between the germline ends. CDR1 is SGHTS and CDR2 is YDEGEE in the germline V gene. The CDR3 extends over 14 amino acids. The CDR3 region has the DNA TGTGCCAGCAGCGTTGGGGTCGGACAGCCAGATGAGTACTTC. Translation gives CASSVGVGQPDEYF.

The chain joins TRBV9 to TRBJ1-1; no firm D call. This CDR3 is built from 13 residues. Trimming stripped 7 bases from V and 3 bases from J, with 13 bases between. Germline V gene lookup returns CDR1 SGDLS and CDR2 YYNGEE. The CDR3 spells CASQTEPDTEAFF. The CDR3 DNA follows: TGTGCCAGCCAAACCGAACCAGACACTGAAGCTTTCTTT.

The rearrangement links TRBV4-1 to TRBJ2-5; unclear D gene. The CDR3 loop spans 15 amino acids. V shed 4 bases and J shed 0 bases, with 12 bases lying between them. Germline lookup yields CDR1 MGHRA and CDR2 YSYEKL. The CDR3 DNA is TGCGCCAGCAGCCGAGAACAGAGAAACCAAGAGACCCAGTACTTC. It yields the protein CASSREQRNQETQYF.

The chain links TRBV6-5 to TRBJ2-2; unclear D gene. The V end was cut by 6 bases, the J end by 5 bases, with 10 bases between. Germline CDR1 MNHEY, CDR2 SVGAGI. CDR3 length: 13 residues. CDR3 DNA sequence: TGTGCCAGCAGCCCGACATTGACCGGGGAGCTGTTTTTT. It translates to CASSPTLTGELFF.

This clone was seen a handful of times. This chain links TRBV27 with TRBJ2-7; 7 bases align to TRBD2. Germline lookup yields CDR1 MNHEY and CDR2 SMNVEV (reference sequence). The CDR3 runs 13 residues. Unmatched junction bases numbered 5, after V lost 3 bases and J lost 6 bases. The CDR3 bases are TGTGCCAGCAGTTTGTGGGGGGGAGGCGAGCAGTACTTC. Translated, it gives CASSLWGGGEQYF.

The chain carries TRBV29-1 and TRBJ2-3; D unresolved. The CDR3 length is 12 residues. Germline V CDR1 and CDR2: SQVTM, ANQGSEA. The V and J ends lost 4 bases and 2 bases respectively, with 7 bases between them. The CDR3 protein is CSVGQSTDTQYF. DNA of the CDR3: TGCAGCGTTGGGCAGTCCACAGATACGCAGTATTTT.

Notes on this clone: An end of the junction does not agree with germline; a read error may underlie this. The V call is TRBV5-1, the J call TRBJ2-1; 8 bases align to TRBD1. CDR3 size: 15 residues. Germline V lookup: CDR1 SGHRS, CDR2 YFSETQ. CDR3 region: CASTLLQGAYNEQFF. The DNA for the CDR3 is TGCGCCAGCACCTTGCTCCAGGGGGCGTACAATGAGCAGTTCTTC.

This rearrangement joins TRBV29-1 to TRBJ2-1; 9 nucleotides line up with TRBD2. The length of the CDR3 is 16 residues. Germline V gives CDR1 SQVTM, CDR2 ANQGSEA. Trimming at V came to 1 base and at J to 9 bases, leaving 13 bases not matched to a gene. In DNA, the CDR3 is TGCAGCGTTGAAGCTAGCGGGGTATTGGATCTCGGTGAGCAGTTCTTC. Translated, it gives CSVEASGVLDLGEQFF.

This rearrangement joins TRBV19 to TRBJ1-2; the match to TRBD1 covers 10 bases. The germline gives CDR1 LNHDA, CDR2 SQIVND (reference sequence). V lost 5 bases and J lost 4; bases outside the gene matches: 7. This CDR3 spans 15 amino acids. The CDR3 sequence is CASSFTTGGGYGYTF. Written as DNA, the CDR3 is TGTGCCAGTAGTTTTACGACAGGGGGCGGCTATGGCTACACCTTC.

The CDR3 protein is CASSPRPGRRQETQYF. The CDR3 DNA is TGTGCCAGCAGCCCCCGACCGGGGAGACGGCAAGAGACCCAGTACTTC. The chain couples TRBV5-4 to TRBJ2-5; the D gene is possibly TRBD2 (5 bases). The CDR3 runs to 16 residues. Germline V gives CDR1 SGHNT, CDR2 YYREEE (reference sequence). The germline V and J ends were trimmed by 4 bases and 2 bases, with 18 bases remaining between them.

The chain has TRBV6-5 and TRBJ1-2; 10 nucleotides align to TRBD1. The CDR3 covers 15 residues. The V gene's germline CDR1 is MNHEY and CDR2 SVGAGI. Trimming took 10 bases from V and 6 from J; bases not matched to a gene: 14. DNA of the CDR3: TGTGCCACCTTTGGAGGGCGACAGGGGGCGAATGGCTACACCTTC. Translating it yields CATFGGRQGANGYTF.

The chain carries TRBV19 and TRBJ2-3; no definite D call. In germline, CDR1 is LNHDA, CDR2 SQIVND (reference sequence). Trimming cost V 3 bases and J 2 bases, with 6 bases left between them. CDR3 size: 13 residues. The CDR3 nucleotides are TGTGCCAGTAGTATTGAGTTCACAGATACGCAGTATTTT. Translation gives CASSIEFTDTQYF.

The CDR3 sequence: CASSLQGHTEAFF. DNA for the CDR3: TGCGCCAGCAGCTTACAGGGGCACACTGAAGCTTTCTTT. The J gene is TRBJ1-1, the V gene TRBV5-1, with 7 bases matching TRBD1. Trimming took 2 bases from V and 3 from J; bases not matched to a gene: 1. The V gene's germline CDR1 is SGHRS and CDR2 YFSETQ. This CDR3 spans 13 amino acids.

CDR3: CASSQGSGGETQYF. CDR3 bases: TGCGCCAGCAGCCAAGGTTCCGGGGGGGAGACCCAGTACTTC. V is TRBV4-1 and J is TRBJ2-5; TRBD2 matches at 7 bases. CDR3 length: 14 residues. The germline V gene has CDR1 MGHRA and CDR2 YSYEKL. With V trimmed by 1 base and J by 5 bases, 4 bases remained unmatched.

CDR3 in DNA: TGTGCCAGCAGGGGGCCAGGGAACACTGAAGCTTTCTTT. It translates to CASRGPGNTEAFF. This chain links TRBV27 with TRBJ1-1, with TRBD1 as a possible D gene (5 bases). Trimming cost V 6 bases and J 1 base, with 9 bases left between them. CDR1 and CDR2 (germline): MNHEY, SMNVEV (reference sequence). The CDR3 spans 13 residues.

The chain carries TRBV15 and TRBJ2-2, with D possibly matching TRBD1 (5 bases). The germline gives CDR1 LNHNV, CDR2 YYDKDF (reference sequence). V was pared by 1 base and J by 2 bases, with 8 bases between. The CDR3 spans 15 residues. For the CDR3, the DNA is TGTGCCACCAGCAGAGTCGGACATAACACCGGGGAGCTGTTTTTT. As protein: CATSRVGHNTGELFF.